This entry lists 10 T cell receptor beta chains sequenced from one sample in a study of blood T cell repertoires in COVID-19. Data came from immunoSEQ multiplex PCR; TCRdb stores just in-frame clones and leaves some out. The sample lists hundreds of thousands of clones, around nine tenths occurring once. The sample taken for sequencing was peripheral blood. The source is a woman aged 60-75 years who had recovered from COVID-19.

The chain's CDR3 is CASSSRTDYGYTF. The CDR3 region has the DNA TGTGCCAGTAGTTCCCGGACAGACTATGGCTACACCTTC. The rearrangement uses TRBV19 and TRBJ1-2; possible D gene TRBD1, 6 bases. With 5 bases removed from V and 3 bases from J, the gap between germline ends came to 10 bases. Germline V lookup: CDR1 LNHDA, CDR2 SQIVND (reference sequence). The CDR3 runs 13 residues.

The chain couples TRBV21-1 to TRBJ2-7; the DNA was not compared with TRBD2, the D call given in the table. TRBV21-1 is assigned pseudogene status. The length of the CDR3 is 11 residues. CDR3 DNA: TGTGCCAGCAGCAACCTCTCCTCCCAGTACTTC. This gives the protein CASSNLSSQYF.

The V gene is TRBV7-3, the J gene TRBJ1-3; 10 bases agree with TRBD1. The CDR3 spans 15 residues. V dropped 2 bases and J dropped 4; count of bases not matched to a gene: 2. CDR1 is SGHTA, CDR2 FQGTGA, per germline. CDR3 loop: CASSLDRGRGNTIYF. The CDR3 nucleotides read TGTGCCAGCAGCTTAGACAGGGGGCGAGGAAACACCATATATTTT.

The CDR3 sequence is CASRDIRQGIYGNEQFF. The CDR3 coding sequence is TGTGCCAGCAGGGACATCAGACAGGGAATTTATGGCAATGAGCAGTTCTTC. The genes are TRBV5-4 and TRBJ2-1, with 7 bases aligning to TRBD1. Germline lookup yields CDR1 SGHNT and CDR2 YYREEE (reference sequence). Trimming took 5 bases from V and 6 from J; bases not matched to a gene: 17. The CDR3 runs 17 residues.

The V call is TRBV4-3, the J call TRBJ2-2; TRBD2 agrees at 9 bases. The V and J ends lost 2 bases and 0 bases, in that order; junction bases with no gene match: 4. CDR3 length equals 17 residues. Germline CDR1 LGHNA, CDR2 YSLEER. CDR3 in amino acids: CASSQPAGGANTGELFF. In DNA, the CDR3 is TGCGCCAGCAGCCAACCCGCGGGGGGGGCGAACACCGGGGAGCTGTTTTTT.

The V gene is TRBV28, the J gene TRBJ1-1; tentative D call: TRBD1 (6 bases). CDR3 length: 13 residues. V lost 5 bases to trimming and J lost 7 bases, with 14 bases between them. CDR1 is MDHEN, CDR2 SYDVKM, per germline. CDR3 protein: CASSSPGHDEAFF. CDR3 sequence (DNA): TGTGCCAGCAGTAGCCCGGGACACGATGAAGCTTTCTTT.

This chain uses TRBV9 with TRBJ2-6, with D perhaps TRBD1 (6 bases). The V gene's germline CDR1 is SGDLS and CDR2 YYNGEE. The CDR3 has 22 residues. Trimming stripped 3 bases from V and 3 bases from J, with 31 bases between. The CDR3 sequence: CASSDPPIYTGTPYFGANVLTF. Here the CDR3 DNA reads TGTGCCAGCAGCGACCCTCCCATATATACCGGGACACCTTATTTTGGGGCCAACGTCCTGACTTTC.

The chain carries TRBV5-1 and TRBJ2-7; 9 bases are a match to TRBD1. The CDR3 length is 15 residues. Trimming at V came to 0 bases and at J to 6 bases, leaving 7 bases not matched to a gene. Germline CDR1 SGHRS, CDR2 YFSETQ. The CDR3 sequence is CASSLAGTGYAEQYF. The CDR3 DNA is TGCGCCAGCAGCTTGGCCGGGACAGGGTATGCCGAGCAGTACTTC.

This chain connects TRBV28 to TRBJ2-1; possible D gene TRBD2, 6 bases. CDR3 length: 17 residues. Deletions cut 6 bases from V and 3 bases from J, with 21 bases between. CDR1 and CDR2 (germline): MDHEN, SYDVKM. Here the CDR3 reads CASSPRGGSLYYNEQFF. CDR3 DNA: TGTGCCAGCAGCCCCCGGGGAGGCTCTCTTTACTACAATGAGCAGTTCTTC. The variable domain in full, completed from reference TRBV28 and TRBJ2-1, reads DVKVTQSSRYLVKRTGEKVFLECVQDMDHENMFWYRQDPGLGLRLIYFSYDVKMKEKGDIPEGYSVSREKKERFSLILESASTNQTSMYLCASSPRGGSLYYNEQFFGPGTRLTVL.

DNA for the CDR3: TGTGCCAGCAGCGCACAGGGGTCCACGAACACTGAAGCTTTCTTT. This codes for CASSAQGSTNTEAFF. The chain uses TRBV9 and TRBJ1-1, with TRBD1 identical over 7 bases. The CDR3 covers 15 residues. Germline CDR1 reads SGDLS; CDR2 reads YYNGEE. Trimming cost V 3 bases and J 1 base; bases outside gene matches: 6.